These T cell receptor beta chains were read from a single sample in a study of identical twins. TCRdb independently ran MiXCR on the 5' RACE reads; one entry per CDR3 protein. The repertoire holds hundreds of thousands of distinct CDR3 sequences, with around a sixth as singletons. These sequences were also reported in another study, on T cells expressing NK-cell markers.

Sample: PBMCs. The source of these receptors is a woman younger than 30 in good health. Both conserved end residues are part of each CDR3. A D gene is named only where the DNA matches it firmly. Expanded clones get a size class; other rows say once, few or many, or leave the size out.

TRBJ2-1 - 16 TRBV5-1 TRBD2 TGCGCCAGCAGCTTGGCCATCCAGCGGGGGTACAATGAGCAGTTCTTC CASSLAIQRGYNEQFF
TRBJ2-7 few 16 TRBV7-9 - TGTGCCAGCAGCCAAGATGAAGTTCCGACTTTCTACGAGCAGTACTTC CASSQDEVPTFYEQYF
TRBJ1-2 - 13 TRBV12-3/TRBV12-4 - TGTGCCAGCAGCCCACGAGGCGGTGATGGCTACACCTTC CASSPRGGDGYTF
TRBJ2-7 few 15 TRBV5-1 TRBD1 TGCGCCAGCAGCTCGGGACAGGGAGCCCCATACGAGCAGTACTTC CASSSGQGAPYEQYF
TRBJ2-7 - 16 TRBV20-1 - TGCAGTGCTAGCGCACCAGGGGGGACCTTTGCCTACGAGCAGTACTTC CSASAPGGTFAYEQYF
TRBJ2-3 few 15 TRBV27 - TGTGCCAGCACCCGAGGGATCCGACCAACAGATACGCAGTATTTT CASTRGIRPTDTQYF
TRBJ2-1 - 14 TRBV12-3/TRBV12-4 - TGTGCCAGCACCTTGGGGGGGCATAACAATGAGCAGTTCTTC CASTLGGHNNEQFF
TRBJ2-7 - 13 TRBV3-1 - TGTGCCAGCCGAGGGACACTTACCTACGAGCAGTACTTC CASRGTLTYEQYF
TRBJ1-5 few 13 TRBV12-3/TRBV12-4 TRBD1 TGTGCCAGCAGGGACAGGGACAATCAGCCCCAGCATTTT CASRDRDNQPQHF
TRBJ2-7 - 15 TRBV20-1 TRBD1 TGCAGTGCTATCTGGACAGGGACCAACCCCTACGAGCAGTACTTC CSAIWTGTNPYEQYF